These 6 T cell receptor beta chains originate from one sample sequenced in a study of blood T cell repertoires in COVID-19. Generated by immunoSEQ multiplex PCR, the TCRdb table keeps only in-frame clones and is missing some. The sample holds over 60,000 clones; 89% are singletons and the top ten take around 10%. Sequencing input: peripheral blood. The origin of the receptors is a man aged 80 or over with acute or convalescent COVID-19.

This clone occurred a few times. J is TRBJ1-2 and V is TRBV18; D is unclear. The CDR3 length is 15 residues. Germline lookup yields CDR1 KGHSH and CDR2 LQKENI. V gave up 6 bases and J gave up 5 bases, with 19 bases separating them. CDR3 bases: TGTGCCAGCTCCACCGACTTAGGCGAAAATTATGGCTACACCTTC. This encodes CASSTDLGENYGYTF.

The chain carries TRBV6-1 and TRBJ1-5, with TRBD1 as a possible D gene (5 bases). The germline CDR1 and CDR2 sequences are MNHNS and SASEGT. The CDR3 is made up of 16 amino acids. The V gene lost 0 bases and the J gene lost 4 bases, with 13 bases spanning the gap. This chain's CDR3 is CASSEALGEGNQPQHF. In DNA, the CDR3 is TGTGCCAGCAGTGAAGCGCTAGGGGAAGGGAATCAGCCCCAGCATTTT.

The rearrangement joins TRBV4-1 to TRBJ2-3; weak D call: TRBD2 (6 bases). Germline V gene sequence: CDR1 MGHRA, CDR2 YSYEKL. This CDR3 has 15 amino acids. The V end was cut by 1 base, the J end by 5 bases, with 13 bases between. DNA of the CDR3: TGCGCCAGCAGCCAAGGGGACTTATTGATAGATACGCAGTATTTT. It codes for CASSQGDLLIDTQYF.

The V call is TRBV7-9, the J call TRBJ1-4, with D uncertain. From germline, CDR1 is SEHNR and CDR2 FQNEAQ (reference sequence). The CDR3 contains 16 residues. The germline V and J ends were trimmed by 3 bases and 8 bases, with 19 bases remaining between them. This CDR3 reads CASSFPRGQAGEKLFF. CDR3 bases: TGTGCCAGCAGCTTTCCTCGGGGTCAGGCAGGAGAAAAACTGTTTTTT.

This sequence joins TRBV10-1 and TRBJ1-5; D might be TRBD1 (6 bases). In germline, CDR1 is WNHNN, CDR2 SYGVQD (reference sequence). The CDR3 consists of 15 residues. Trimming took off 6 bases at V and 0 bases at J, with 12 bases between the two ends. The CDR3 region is CASRLQGFSNQPQHF. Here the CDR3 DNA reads TGCGCCAGCAGACTCCAGGGGTTTAGCAATCAGCCCCAGCATTTT.

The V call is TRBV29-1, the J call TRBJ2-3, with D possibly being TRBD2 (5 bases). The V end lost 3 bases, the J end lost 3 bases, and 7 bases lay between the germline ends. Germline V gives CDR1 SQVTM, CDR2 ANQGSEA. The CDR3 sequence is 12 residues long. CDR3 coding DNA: TGCAGCGTTGAGGGCGGGACAGATACGCAGTATTTT. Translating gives CSVEGGTDTQYF.